This T cell receptor (beta chain) was sequenced during a study of T cell responses to AZD1222 COVID-19 vaccine. General study points: Only a handful of individuals given AZD1222 were seropositive at baseline.

The assay was immunoSEQ multiplex PCR, and TCRdb's table has in-frame clones only and misses some. The sample consists of about 180,000 clones, around 90% of them appearing once. Turning to this clone: What it binds is not known.

From germline, CDR1 is PRHDT and CDR2 FYEKMQ (reference sequence). The CDR3 loop spans 12 amino acids. Trimming shortened V by 5 bases and J by 3 bases, and 8 bases separated the two germline ends. The receptor was derived from an adult in good health. The chain has TRBV13 and TRBJ2-7; D remains ambiguous. Source: peripheral blood, taken on day 0 of AZD1222 vaccination. The CDR3 protein is CASSGVDYEQYF. The CDR3 region has the DNA TGTGCCAGCAGCGGGGTAGACTACGAGCAGTACTTC.